This T cell receptor beta chain comes out of a study of T cells in Graves' hyperthyroidism and ophthalmopathy (dated by TCRdb to the late 2010s). With regard to the full study: Peripheral blood was sampled at the time of initial diagnosis, prior to any treatment. To identify TCR V-J signatures that set the groups apart, the researchers used a discovery cohort of 100 patients, made up of 40 to 45 with Graves' ophthalmopathy and some 56 with stable Graves' hyperthyroidism. Prospective prediction of ophthalmopathy was tested in an independent validation cohort consisting of under 20 hyperthyroidism patients and more than 15 patients who later progressed to ophthalmopathy. The 90 to 100 discovery patients were randomly divided into training and test sets at a 7:3 ratio. The study also compared thyroid tissue and blood T-cell repertoires from about six Graves' hyperthyroidism patients. After sampling, hyperthyroidism patients received methimazole starting at 30 mg daily, and ophthalmopathy patients received high-dose intravenous methylprednisolone. TCR Vbeta CDR3 sequencing of 140 or so peripheral blood samples (roughly 43 ophthalmopathy, roughly 74 hyperthyroidism and some 17 progressor patients) is reported in the paper. Overall study outcomes, separate from this receptor: In cross-validation, a model built on a 13 V-J signature told ophthalmopathy apart from stable hyperthyroidism with 87.88% sensitivity and around 84% specificity, and in testing the same model reached 80%/75%. Blood samples also contained most of the expanded thyroid clonotypes (frequency above 0.001), which suggests that blood repertoires may reflect thyroid immune responses. No statistical method was used to set the sample size in advance, and investigators knew the group allocation. During validation, the model predicted progression to ophthalmopathy a median of about 6.3 months ahead of onset, with approximately 71% sensitivity and about 75% specificity.

The CDR3 holds 15 amino acids from the cysteine to the phenylalanine. Only the CDR3 DNA stays, 45 bases, in frame from base 1. V and J lose 10 bases and 4 bases, and a span of 19 bases separates them. Looking up the germline V gene yields CDR1 ENHRY and CDR2 SYGVKD. Graves' hyperthyroidism was defined as stable when no progression to ophthalmopathy occurred over 18 months of follow-up. The hyperthyroidism patients were between 18 and 65 years old and newly diagnosed, with a disease duration of less than 2 months. Exclusion was applied to patients with uncontrolled infections, other autoimmune diseases, pregnancy or lactation. Diagnoses were established on the basis of clinical symptoms, serum thyroxine and TRAb, thyroid ultrasound, and orbital computed tomography. PBMCs were separated from roughly 10 ml of fresh peripheral blood using Ficoll-Paque density gradient centrifugation. Trizol reagent was used to extract total RNA, and RNA quality was then checked on an Agilent 2100 Bioanalyzer.

This clonotype was seen more than once but under ten times. Its antigen target is currently unknown. No base qualities exist here, and no much larger clone lies one base off it. Amplification of TCR beta CDR3 regions was carried out from RNA transcripts. For the first round of RT-PCR on the TCR CDR3, the HTBI primer set was used together with the Qiagen OneStep RT-PCR kit. Libraries were constructed in a second round of multiplex PCR, after which size selection and purification were performed. The libraries were sequenced on an Illumina HiSeq2000 using paired-end 100 bp reads. As for how the authors treated the data: SOAPnuke was used to process the raw data, throwing out any read that contained adapters or uncalled bases, had a mean Phred below 15, or lacked an exact constant-primer or identifier match. High-quality paired reads were merged with COPE v1.2.5, and unique nucleotide sequences were defined as clonotypes. MiTCR v1.1 was used to align clonotypes to the IMGT TRBV, TRBD and TRBJ reference segments. Analysis was restricted to V-J combinations with a frequency above 0.0001, which covered roughly 99% of repertoires. A TCS score was defined as the ratio between F50 (clonal expansion) and ExV (chaos), using BLOSUM62-based TCRdist between CDR3 peptides within each V-J. Welch's t-statistics and random forest reduced roughly 530 V-J features to roughly 13, which were used in a naive Bayes classifier (R e1071). Thyroid-blood repertoire similarity was quantified with the Morisita-Horn index. TCRdb passed the public sequencing reads through fastp at Q25 and MiXCR, retaining productive beta sequences. Merged by CDR3 protein, the rows form single entries marked with the most common genes and DNA. These V and J calls are TCRdb output, not the study's own analysis. For this sample the table gives nearly 750,000 distinct CDR3 sequences, of which around a third were detected only once. Clones ranked in the top ten supply around 30% of the sample.

This sequence originates from a woman aged 40 to 50 with Graves' hyperthyroidism. In this chain, TRBV10-3 is recombined with TRBJ2-2; the D gene is perhaps TRBD1, on 6 matching bases. The sample taken for sequencing was blood. The DNA is TGTGCCAGCAGCCAACAGGGCTCGGGCACCGGGGAGCTGTTTTTT. Its translation is CASSQQGSGTGELFF.